This T cell receptor (beta chain) originates from a study of T cell clonality in common variable immunodeficiency. The CDR3 sequence is 13 residues long. Germline CDR1 SNHLY, CDR2 FYNNEI. Losses at the gene ends were 9 bases for V and 2 bases for J; bases not matched to a gene: 5. This clone appeared a few times. The antigen remains undetermined. Sequencing ends 3 residues short of the CDR3 end; the germline J gene provides the rest. The method was immunoSEQ multiplex PCR; TCRdb's version includes in-frame clones alone and lacks a portion of them. Singletons are absent from the sample, which has fewer than 25,000 clones. Study-wide findings and caveats: In common variable immunodeficiency, TCR beta chains reportedly carried fewer deletions and N-nucleotide insertions. CVID subjects shared fewer TCRbeta clones than healthy controls did. CVID subjects had higher TCRbeta clonality than healthy controls, most marked in about a third.

The sequence was collected from a human donor with common variable immunodeficiency. The sample taken for sequencing was peripheral blood mononuclear cells. The rearrangement uses TRBV2 and TRBJ2-3; 7 bases are a match to TRBD2. The CDR3 bases that were read are TGTGCCAGTAGGCGGGAGCACACAGATACG. Its protein is CASRREHTDT. The entire CDR3 reads CASRREHTDTQYF.